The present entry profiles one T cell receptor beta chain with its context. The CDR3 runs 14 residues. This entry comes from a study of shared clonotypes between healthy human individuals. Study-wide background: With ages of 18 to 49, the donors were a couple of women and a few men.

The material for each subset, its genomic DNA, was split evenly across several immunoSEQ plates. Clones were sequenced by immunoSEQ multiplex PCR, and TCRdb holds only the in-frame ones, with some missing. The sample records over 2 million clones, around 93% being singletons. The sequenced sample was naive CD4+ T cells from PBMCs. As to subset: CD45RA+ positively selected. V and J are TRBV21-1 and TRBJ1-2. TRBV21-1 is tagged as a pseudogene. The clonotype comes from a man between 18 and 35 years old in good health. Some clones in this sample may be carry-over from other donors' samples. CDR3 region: CASSHSAICYGYTF. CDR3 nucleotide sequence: TGTGCCAGCAGCCACTCGGCGATCTGTTATGGCTACACCTTC.